Each of the 5 T cell receptor beta chains below was sequenced from the same sample in a study of response to subunit inactivated influenza vaccine. TCRdb passed the RT-PCR reads through MiXCR, listing each CDR3 protein once. The sample includes hundreds of thousands of distinct CDR3 sequences, around 8% seen only once; the top ten take over 10%. Source: PBMCs from blood, taken around 2 years after vaccination. The origin of the receptors is a man aged 50 to 69 who received an inactivated influenza vaccine.

This clonotype was seen a few times. CDR3 residues: CASSLRFYSNTGELFF. The DNA of the CDR3 is TGTGCCAGCAGCTTGCGGTTCTACAGCAACACCGGGGAGCTGTTTTTT. V usage is TRBV5-5 and J usage is TRBJ2-2; D not resolved. The V and J ends lost 1 base and 2 bases respectively, with 12 bases between them. CDR3 size: 16 residues. CDR1 SGHKS and CDR2 YYEKEE come from the germline V gene (reference sequence).

This clonotype was seen only a few times. The rearrangement links TRBV7-2 to TRBJ2-3; no firm D call. Germline CDR1 and CDR2: SGHTA and FQGNSA. V lost 1 base and J 4 bases, leaving 12 bases between the germline ends. The CDR3 is 15 residues long. The CDR3 DNA reads as TGTGCCAGCAGCTTAGTAAGTCTGGGTCCAGATACGCAGTATTTT. Translation gives CASSLVSLGPDTQYF.

This clonotype has more than one count but fewer than ten. The DNA of the CDR3 is TGCAGTGCTAGAGAGGCAGGGAGGGGCACTGAAGCTTTCTTT. This translates into CSAREAGRGTEAFF. V is TRBV20-1 and J is TRBJ1-1, with D perhaps TRBD1 (5 bases). V lost 0 bases to trimming and J lost 4 bases, with 12 bases between them. In germline, CDR1 is DFQATT, CDR2 SNEGSKA (reference sequence). The CDR3 is 14 residues long.

The chain uses TRBV3-1 and TRBJ2-3; D is perhaps TRBD1 (5 bases). The CDR3 has 16 amino acids. CDR1 is LGHDT, CDR2 YNNKEL, per germline (reference sequence). V was shortened by 0 bases and J by 6 bases, with 16 bases between the two germline ends. In DNA form, the CDR3 reads TGTGCCAGCAGCCAAGATGGCAGGACAATCCCGGATACGCAGTATTTT. This translates into CASSQDGRTIPDTQYF.

This rearrangement joins TRBV6-1 to TRBJ1-5; D might be TRBD1 (6 bases). The CDR3 loop spans 16 amino acids. In germline, CDR1 is MNHNS, CDR2 SASEGT. Trimming cost V 4 bases and J 2 bases, with 15 bases left between them. The CDR3 DNA is TGTGCCAGCAGTGGTTCCGGGGGCGGCCGCAATCAGCCCCAGCATTTT. Its translation is CASSGSGGGRNQPQHF.